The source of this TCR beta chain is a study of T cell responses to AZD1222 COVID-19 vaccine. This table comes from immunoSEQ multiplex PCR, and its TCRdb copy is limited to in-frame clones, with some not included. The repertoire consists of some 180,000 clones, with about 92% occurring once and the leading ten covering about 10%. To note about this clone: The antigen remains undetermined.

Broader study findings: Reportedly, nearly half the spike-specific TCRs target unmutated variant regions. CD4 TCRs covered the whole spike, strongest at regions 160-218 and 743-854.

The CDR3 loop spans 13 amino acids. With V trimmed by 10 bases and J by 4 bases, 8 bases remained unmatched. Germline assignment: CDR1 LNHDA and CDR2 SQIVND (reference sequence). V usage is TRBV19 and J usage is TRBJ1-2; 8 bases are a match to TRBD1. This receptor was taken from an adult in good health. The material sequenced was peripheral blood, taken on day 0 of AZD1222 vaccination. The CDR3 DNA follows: TGTGCCACTACCCAGGGGGCGGGCTATGGCTACACCTTC. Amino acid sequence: CATTQGAGYGYTF.